This T cell receptor (beta chain) appears in the sequencing data of a study of cytomegalovirus exposure and HLA in healthy donors. Findings and caveats of the study: The study put some 160 TCR beta chains on its list as cytomegalovirus-associated.

In regard to this clone: Its cognate antigen is unknown.

V dropped 2 bases and J dropped 0 bases, with 6 bases sitting between them. The CDR3 runs 14 residues. CDR1 and CDR2 from the germline V gene are SGHTA and FQGNSA. PCR involved 60 Vbeta and 13 Jbeta primers. The assay was immunoSEQ multiplex PCR, and TCRdb's table has in-frame clones only and misses some. The sample yields some 190,000 clones, around 82% seen once. This TCR was sampled from a man aged 35-49 years in good health and CMV-seropositive. The sample comprised PBMCs. The chain is built from TRBV7-2 and TRBJ2-3; D not resolved. The CDR3 nucleotides are TGTGCCAGCAGCTTAACTTTGAGCACAGATACGCAGTATTTT. This gives the protein CASSLTLSTDTQYF.